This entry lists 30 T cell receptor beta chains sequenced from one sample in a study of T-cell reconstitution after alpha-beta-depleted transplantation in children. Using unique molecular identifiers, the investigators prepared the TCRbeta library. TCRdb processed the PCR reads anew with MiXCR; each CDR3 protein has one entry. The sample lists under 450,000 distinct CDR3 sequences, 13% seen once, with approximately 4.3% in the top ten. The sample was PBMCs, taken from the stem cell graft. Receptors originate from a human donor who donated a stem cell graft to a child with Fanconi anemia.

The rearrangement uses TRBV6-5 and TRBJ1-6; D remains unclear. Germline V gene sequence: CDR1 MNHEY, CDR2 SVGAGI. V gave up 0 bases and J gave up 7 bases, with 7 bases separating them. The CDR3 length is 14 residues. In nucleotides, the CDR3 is TGTGCCAGCAGTTACTCGTCCAAGAATTCACCCCTCCACTTT. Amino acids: CASSYSSKNSPLHF.

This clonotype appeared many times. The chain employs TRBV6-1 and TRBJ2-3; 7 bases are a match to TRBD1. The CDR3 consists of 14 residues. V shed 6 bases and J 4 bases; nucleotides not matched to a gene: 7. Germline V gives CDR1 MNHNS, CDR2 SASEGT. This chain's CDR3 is CASSRQGAPDTQYF. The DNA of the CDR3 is TGTGCCAGCAGCAGACAGGGCGCCCCAGATACGCAGTATTTT.

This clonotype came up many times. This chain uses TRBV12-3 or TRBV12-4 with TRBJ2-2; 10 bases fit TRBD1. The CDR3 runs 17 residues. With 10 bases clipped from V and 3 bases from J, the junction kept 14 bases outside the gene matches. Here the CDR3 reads CATVGQGPEWDTGELFF. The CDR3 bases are TGTGCCACCGTGGGACAGGGGCCCGAGTGGGACACCGGGGAGCTGTTTTTT.

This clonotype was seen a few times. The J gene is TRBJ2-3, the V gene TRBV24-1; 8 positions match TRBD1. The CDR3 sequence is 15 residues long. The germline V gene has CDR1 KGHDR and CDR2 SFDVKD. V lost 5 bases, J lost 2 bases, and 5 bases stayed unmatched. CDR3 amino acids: CATSVTGGPTDTQYF. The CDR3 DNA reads TGTGCCACCAGTGTAACAGGGGGTCCCACAGATACGCAGTATTTT.

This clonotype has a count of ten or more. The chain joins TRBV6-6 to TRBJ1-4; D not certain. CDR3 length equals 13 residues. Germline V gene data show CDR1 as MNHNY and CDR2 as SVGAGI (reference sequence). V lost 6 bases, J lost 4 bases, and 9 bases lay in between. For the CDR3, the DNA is TGTGCCAGCAGGCCACAGTTTAATGAAAAACTGTTTTTT. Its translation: CASRPQFNEKLFF.

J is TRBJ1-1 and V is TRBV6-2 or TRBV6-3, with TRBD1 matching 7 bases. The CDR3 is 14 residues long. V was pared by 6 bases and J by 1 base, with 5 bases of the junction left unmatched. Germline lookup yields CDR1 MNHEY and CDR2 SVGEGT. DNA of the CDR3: TGTGCCAGCAGCAAGGGGACAGAGAACACTGAAGCTTTCTTT. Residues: CASSKGTENTEAFF.

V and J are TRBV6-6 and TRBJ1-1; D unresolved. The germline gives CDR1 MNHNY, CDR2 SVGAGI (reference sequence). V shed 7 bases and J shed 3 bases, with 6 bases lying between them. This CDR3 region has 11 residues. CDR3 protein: CASTLYTEAFF. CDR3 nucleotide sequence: TGTGCCAGCACTCTATACACTGAAGCTTTCTTT.

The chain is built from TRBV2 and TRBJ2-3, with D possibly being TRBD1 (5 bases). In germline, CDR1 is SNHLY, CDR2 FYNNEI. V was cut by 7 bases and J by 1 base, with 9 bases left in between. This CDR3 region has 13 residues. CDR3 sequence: CASTQERTDTQYF. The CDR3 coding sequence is TGTGCCAGCACACAGGAGCGCACAGATACGCAGTATTTT.

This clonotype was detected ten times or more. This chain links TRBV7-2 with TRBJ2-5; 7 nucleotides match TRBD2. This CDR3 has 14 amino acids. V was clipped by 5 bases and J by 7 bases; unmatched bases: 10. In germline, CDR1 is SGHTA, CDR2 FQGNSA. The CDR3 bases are TGTGCCAGCAGCACCCTGGTGGGAGGGTGGACCCAGTACTTC. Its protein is CASSTLVGGWTQYF.

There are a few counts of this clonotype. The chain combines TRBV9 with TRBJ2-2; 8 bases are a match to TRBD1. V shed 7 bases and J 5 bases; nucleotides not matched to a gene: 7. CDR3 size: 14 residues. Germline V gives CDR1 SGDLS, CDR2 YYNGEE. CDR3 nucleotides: TGTGCCAGCGGCCTAAGGACAGGGACCGGGGAGCTGTTTTTT. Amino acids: CASGLRTGTGELFF.

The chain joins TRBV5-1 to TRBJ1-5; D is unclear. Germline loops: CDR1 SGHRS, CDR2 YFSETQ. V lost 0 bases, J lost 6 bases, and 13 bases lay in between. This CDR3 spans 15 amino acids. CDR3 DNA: TGCGCCAGCAGCTTGGAGGGAGCGCAAGGTCAGCCCCAGCATTTT. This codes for CASSLEGAQGQPQHF. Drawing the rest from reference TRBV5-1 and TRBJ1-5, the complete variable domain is KAGVTQTPRYLIKTRGQQVTLSCSPISGHRSVSWYQQTPGQGLQFLFEYFSETQRNKGNFPGRFSGRQFSNSRSEMNVSTLELGDSALYLCASSLEGAQGQPQHFGDGTRLSIL.

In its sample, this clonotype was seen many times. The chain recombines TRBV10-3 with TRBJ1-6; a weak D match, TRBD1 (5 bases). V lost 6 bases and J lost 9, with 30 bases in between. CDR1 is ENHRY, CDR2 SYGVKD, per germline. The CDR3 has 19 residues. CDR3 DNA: TGTGCCATCAGCGGTTCTCGACTAGGGGAAGCTATTGGGAGTTCACCCCTCCACTTT. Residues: CAISGSRLGEAIGSSPLHF.

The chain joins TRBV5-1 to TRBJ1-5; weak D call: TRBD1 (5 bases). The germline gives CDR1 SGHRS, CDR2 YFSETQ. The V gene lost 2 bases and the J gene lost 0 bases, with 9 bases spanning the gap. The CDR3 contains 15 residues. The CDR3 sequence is CASSLGDASNQPQHF. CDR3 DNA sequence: TGCGCCAGCAGCTTAGGGGACGCTAGCAATCAGCCCCAGCATTTT. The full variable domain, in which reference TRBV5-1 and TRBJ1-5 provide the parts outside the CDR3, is KAGVTQTPRYLIKTRGQQVTLSCSPISGHRSVSWYQQTPGQGLQFLFEYFSETQRNKGNFPGRFSGRQFSNSRSEMNVSTLELGDSALYLCASSLGDASNQPQHFGDGTRLSIL.

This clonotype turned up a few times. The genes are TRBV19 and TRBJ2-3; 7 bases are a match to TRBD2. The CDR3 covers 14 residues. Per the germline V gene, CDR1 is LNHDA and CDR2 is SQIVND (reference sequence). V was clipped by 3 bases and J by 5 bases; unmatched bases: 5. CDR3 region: CASSISGDRDTQYF. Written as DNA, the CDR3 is TGTGCCAGTAGTATCAGCGGGGACCGAGATACGCAGTATTTT.

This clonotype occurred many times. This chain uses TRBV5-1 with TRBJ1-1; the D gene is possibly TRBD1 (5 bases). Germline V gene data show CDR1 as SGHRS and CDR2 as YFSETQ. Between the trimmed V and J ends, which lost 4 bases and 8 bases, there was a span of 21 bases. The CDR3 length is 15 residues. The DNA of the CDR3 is TGCGCCAGCAGCCCGCAGGACCCCCCGGGGCAAGAAGCTTTCTTT. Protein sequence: CASSPQDPPGQEAFF.

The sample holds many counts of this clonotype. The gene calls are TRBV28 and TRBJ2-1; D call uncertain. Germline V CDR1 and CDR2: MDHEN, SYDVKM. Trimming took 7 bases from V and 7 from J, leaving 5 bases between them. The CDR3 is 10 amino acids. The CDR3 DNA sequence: TGTGCCAGCAAAGATAATGAGCAGTTCTTC. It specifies CASKDNEQFF.

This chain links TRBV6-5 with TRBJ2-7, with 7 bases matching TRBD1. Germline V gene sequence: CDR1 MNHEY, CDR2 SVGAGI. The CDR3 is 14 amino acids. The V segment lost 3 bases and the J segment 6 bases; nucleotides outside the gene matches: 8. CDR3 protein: CASSYHGRQGEQYF. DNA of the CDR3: TGTGCCAGCAGTTATCACGGACGACAGGGCGAGCAGTACTTC.

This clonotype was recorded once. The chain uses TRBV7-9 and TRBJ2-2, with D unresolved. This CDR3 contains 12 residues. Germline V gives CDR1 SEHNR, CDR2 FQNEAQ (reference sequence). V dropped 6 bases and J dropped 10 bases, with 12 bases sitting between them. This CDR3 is CASRSVSEELFF. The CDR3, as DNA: TGTGCCAGCAGGTCGGTGAGCGAGGAGCTGTTTTTT.

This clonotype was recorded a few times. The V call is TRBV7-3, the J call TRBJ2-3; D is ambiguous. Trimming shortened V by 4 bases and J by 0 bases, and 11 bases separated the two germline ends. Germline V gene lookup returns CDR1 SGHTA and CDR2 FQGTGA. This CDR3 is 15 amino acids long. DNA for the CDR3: TGTGCCAGCAGCTCCACCCCTCTCAGCACAGATACGCAGTATTTT. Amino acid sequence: CASSSTPLSTDTQYF.

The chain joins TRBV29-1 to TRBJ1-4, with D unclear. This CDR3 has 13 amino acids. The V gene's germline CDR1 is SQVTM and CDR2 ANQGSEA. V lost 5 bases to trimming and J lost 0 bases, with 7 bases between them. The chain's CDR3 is CSVLSATNEKLFF. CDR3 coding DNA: TGCAGCGTTTTATCTGCAACTAATGAAAAACTGTTTTTT.

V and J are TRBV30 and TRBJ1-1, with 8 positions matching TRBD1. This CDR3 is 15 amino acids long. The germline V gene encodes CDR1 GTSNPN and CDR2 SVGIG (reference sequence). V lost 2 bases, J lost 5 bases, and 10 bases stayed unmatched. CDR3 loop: CAWSPADRELTEAFF. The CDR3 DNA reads TGTGCCTGGAGTCCGGCGGACAGGGAATTAACTGAAGCTTTCTTT.

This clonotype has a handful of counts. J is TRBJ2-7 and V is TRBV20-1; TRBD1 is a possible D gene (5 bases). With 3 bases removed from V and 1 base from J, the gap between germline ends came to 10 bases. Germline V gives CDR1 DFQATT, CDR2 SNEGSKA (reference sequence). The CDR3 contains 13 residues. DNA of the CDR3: TGCAGTGCTAGGGACACAGCTTCCTACGAGCAGTACTTC. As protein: CSARDTASYEQYF.

CDR3 in DNA: TGTGCCAGCAACGGTTTGGGTCGGGGTAATTCACCCCTCCACTTT. It is translated as CASNGLGRGNSPLHF. The J gene is TRBJ1-6, the V gene TRBV28, with no clear D. The V gene's germline CDR1 is MDHEN and CDR2 SYDVKM. The CDR3 sequence is 15 residues long. With 7 bases removed from V and 6 bases from J, the gap between germline ends came to 16 bases.

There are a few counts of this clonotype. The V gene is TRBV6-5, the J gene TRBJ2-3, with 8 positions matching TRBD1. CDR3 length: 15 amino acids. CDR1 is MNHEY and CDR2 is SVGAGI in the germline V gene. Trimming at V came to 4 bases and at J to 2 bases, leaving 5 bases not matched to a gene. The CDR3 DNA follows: TGTGCCAGCAGTTTAGACAGGGGTTTCACAGATACGCAGTATTTT. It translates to CASSLDRGFTDTQYF.

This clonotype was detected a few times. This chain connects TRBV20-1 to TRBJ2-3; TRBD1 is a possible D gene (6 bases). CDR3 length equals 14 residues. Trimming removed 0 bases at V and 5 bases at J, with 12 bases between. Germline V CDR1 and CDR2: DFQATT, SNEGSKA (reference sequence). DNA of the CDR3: TGCAGTGCTAGAGAGGGAACAGGGCAAGATACGCAGTATTTT. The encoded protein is CSAREGTGQDTQYF.

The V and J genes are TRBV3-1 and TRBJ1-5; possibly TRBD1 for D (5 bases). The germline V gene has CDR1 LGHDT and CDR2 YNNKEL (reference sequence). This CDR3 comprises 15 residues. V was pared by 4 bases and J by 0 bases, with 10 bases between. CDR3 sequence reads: CASSPRRGSNQPQHF. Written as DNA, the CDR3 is TGTGCCAGCAGCCCTCGGAGGGGTAGCAATCAGCCCCAGCATTTT.

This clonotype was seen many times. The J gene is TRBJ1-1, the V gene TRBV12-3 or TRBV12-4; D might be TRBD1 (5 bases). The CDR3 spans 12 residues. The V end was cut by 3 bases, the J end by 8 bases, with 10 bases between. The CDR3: CASSLGRDEAFF. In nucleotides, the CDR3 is TGTGCCAGCAGTTTGGGGAGGGACGAAGCTTTCTTT.

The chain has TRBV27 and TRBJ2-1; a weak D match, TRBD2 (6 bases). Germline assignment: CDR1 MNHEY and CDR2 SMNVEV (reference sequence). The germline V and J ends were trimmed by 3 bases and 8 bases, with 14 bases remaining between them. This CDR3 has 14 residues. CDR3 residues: CASSFYGGSDEQFF. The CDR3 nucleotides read TGTGCCAGCAGTTTTTACGGGGGAAGTGATGAGCAGTTCTTC.

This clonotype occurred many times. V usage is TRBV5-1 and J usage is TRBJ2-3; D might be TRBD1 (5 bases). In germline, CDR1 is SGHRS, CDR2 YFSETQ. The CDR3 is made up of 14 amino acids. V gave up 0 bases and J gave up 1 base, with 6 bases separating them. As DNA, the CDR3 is TGCGCCAGCAGCTTGGAGGGGCGCACAGATACGCAGTATTTT. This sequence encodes CASSLEGRTDTQYF.

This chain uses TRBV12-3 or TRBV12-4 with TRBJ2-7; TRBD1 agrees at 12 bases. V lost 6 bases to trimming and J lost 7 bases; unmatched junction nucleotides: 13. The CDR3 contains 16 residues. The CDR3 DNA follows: TGTGCCAGCAGCGTACTACCGGGACAGGGGGCGCGGGAGCAGTACTTC. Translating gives CASSVLPGQGAREQYF.